This TCR beta chain was recovered during a study of T cells in Graves' hyperthyroidism and ophthalmopathy. Study-wide background: Staff took peripheral blood when the initial diagnosis was made, before any treatment began. Study-wide points: Before onset, ophthalmopathy was predicted by the model a median approximately 6.6 months earlier.

Many counts were recorded for this clonotype. What it binds is unknown. Germline CDR1 SGDLS, CDR2 YYNGEE. V lost 2 bases, J lost 5 bases, and 13 bases lay in between. The CDR3 consists of 14 residues. Amplification yielded TCR beta CDR3 regions, with RNA transcripts as the source. Using the HTBI primer set, a first-round RT-PCR was run on the TCR CDR3. MiXCR was run by TCRdb on the multiplex PCR reads, yielding one entry per CDR3 protein. The sample lists approximately 380,000 distinct CDR3 sequences; 19% were seen once. The V gene is TRBV9, the J gene TRBJ1-2; D gene unclear. Material: blood. The sequence was obtained from a woman aged 18-30 years with Graves' hyperthyroidism. The CDR3 region has the DNA TGTGCCAGCAGCGTGGACTACTCGGATTATGGCTACACCTTC. Its protein is CASSVDYSDYGYTF.